This T cell receptor (beta chain) was documented in a study of immune heterogeneity within non-small cell lung tumors. Study-wide results and caveats: Recurrence of identical dominant CDR3 beta clonotypes was observed across intrapatient tumor sites, concomitant with site-unique high-frequency clones.

The length of the CDR3 is 14 residues. Germline CDR1 is DFQATT and CDR2 is SNEGSKA (reference sequence). Trimming removed 7 bases at V and 0 bases at J, with 15 bases between. The authors amplified TCR beta CDR3 by multiplex PCR with 32 V and 13 J primers. TCRdb called the multiplex PCR reads again in MiXCR, with one record for every CDR3 protein. This sample has around 20,000 distinct CDR3 sequences, with 28% found just once. Genomic DNA extracted from bulk tumor tissue served as template. A total of around 660 ng was used per sample. Several biopsies were collected from each primary tumor during surgery. They were spaced as far apart as possible within the tumor mass. Those enrolled were patients newly diagnosed with untreated non-small cell lung cancer and undergoing curative surgery. A remark on this clonotype: Antigen unknown. The conserved closing phenylalanine or tryptophan is absent in this CDR3, likely reflecting a read error.

Material: lung tumor tissue. The source is a man aged 35-49 years with non-small cell lung cancer. This sequence joins TRBV20-1 and TRBJ1-1; perhaps TRBD1 as D (6 bases). This CDR3 reads CSVIQGYLNTEAFY. DNA of the CDR3: TGCAGTGTTATACAGGGATACCTGAACACTGAAGCTTTCTAT.